This record covers a single T cell receptor beta chain. In the source study's methods: It was from reference gene primer amplification that nucleated cell counts were estimated. TCRdb's copy holds only in-frame clones and misses some; the assay was immunoSEQ multiplex PCR. The V and J calls and clone size are taken from that table; D and trimming were inferred from the DNA. This sample has about 120,000 clones, with 70% to 90% found just once. The data were taken from a study of blood T cell repertoires in COVID-19. Study-level background: Samples representing acute and convalescent COVID-19 were sourced from the United States, Italy and Spain. Nucleic acid was either cDNA or gDNA, and it came from T cells, B-cell-depleted T cells, or PBMCs.

Per germline, CDR1 MNHEY and CDR2 SVGEGT. The CDR3 spans 14 residues. Trimming cost V 5 bases and J 3 bases; bases outside gene matches: 3. The sample was peripheral blood. The J gene is TRBJ1-5, the V gene TRBV6-2 or TRBV6-3; 8 nucleotides agree with TRBD1. The sequence was obtained from a man aged 55 to 70 with acute or convalescent COVID-19. The CDR3 loop is CASSRQGTNQPQHF. The CDR3 DNA reads as TGTGCCAGCAGTCGACAGGGGACCAATCAGCCCCAGCATTTT.